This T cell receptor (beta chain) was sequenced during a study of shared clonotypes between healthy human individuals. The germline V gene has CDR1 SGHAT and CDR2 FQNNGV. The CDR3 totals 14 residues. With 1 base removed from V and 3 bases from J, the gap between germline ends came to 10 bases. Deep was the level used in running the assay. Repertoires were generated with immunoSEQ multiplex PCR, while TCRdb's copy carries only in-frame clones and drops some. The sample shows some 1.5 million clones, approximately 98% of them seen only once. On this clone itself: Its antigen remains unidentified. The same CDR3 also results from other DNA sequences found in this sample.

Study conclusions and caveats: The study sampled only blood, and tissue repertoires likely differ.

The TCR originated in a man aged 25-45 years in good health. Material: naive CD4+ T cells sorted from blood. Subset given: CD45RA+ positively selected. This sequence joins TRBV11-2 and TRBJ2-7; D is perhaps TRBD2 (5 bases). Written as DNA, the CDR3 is TGTGCCAGCAGCTTAGTACGAGGGAGCTACGAGCAGTACTTC. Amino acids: CASSLVRGSYEQYF.